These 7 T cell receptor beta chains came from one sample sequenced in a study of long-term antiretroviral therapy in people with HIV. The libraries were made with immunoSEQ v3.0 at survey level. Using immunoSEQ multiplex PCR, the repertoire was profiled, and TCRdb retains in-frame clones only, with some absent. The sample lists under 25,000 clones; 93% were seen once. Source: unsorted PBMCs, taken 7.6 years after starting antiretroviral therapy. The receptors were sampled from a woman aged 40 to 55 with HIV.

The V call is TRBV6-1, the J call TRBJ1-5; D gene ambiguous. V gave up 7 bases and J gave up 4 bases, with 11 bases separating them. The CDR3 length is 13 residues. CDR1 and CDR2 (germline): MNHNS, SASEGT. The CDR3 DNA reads TGTGCCAGCAATAGTAGAGCGAATCAGCCCCAGCATTTT. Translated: CASNSRANQPQHF.

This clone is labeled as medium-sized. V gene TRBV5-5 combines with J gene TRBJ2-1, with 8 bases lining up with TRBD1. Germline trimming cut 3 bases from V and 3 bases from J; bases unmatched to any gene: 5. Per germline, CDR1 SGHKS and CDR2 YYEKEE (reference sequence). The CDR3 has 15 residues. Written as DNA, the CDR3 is TGTGCCAGCAGCTACCGGACAGGGTTCTACAATGAGCAGTTCTTC. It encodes CASSYRTGFYNEQFF.

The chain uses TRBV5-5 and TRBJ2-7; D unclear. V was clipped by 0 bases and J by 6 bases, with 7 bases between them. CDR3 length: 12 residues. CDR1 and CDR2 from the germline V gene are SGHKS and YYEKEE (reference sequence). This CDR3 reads CASSLAPSEQYF. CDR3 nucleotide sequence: TGTGCCAGCAGCTTGGCCCCTAGCGAGCAGTACTTC.

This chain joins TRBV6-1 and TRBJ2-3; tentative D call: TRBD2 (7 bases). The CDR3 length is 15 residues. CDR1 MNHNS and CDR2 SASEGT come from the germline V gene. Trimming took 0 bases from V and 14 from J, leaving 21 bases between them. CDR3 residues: CASSEASRGTPLRYF. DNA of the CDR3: TGTGCCAGCAGTGAAGCGTCGCGGGGGACACCCCTGCGGTATTTT.

CDR3 sequence: CASTQKGLNRTDTQYF. CDR3 in DNA: TGTGCCAGCACCCAAAAGGGGCTAAACCGCACAGATACGCAGTATTTT. The rearrangement links TRBV7-9 to TRBJ2-3, with D possibly matching TRBD1 (5 bases). Per germline, CDR1 SEHNR and CDR2 FQNEAQ (reference sequence). The CDR3 is made up of 16 amino acids. The germline V and J ends were trimmed by 7 bases and 1 base, with 18 bases remaining between them.

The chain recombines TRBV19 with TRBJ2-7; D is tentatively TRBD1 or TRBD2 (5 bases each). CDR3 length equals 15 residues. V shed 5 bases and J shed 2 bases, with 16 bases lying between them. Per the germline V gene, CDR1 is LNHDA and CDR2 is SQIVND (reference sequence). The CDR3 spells CASSFAGTVTYEQYF. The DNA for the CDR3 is TGTGCCAGTAGTTTCGCCGGGACGGTTACCTACGAGCAGTACTTC.

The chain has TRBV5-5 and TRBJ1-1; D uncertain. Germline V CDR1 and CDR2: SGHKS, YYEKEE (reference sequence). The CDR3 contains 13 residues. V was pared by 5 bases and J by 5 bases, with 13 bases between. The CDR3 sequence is CASSFGVETEAFF. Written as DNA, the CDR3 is TGTGCCAGCAGTTTTGGGGTGGAGACTGAAGCTTTCTTT.